These 16 T cell receptor beta chains originate from one sample sequenced in a study of blood T cell repertoires in COVID-19. TCRdb's table, derived via immunoSEQ multiplex PCR, lists solely in-frame clones and lacks some. The repertoire includes about 140,000 clones, around 80% of them detected once, and over 4% sits in the top ten. The source material was PBMCs or T cells enriched from blood (not recorded which). These receptors all stem from a man aged 65 to 79 who had been exposed to COVID-19.

The rearrangement links TRBV4-2 to TRBJ2-2, with D unresolved. The germline V gene has CDR1 LGHNA and CDR2 YNFKEQ. Trimming cost V 6 bases and J 5 bases, with 13 bases left between them. The CDR3 contains 14 residues. In DNA form, the CDR3 reads TGTGCCAGCAGGACTGAGCTATTTACCGGGGAGCTGTTTTTT. Its translation: CASRTELFTGELFF.

The gene calls are TRBV19 and TRBJ2-2; 10 positions match TRBD1. The ends lost 7 bases at V and 5 bases at J; junction bases unmatched: 13. CDR1 and CDR2 (germline): LNHDA, SQIVND (reference sequence). The CDR3 has 17 amino acids. The CDR3 DNA is TGTGCCAGTACCTCTGGACAGGGGGGGATCGGGACCGGGGAGCTGTTTTTT. It translates to CASTSGQGGIGTGELFF.

The CDR3 sequence is CASRVGGGNQPQHF. In DNA, the CDR3 is TGTGCCAGCAGGGTAGGGGGGGGCAATCAGCCCCAGCATTTT. V gene TRBV6-6 combines with J gene TRBJ1-5; TRBD1 might be the D (6 bases). The germline V and J ends were trimmed by 6 bases and 2 bases, with 11 bases remaining between them. The CDR3 runs 14 residues. Germline CDR1 reads MNHNY; CDR2 reads SVGAGI (reference sequence).

The rearrangement joins TRBV28 to TRBJ1-2; D remains unclear. Deletions cut 3 bases from V and 8 bases from J, with 10 bases between. The V gene's germline CDR1 is MDHEN and CDR2 SYDVKM. This CDR3 is built from 12 residues. CDR3 sequence (DNA): TGTGCCAGCAGTTTGGCTGATTGGGGCTACACCTTC. This encodes CASSLADWGYTF.

The V and J genes are TRBV13 and TRBJ2-6, with 8 bases matching TRBD1. Germline CDR1 and CDR2: PRHDT and FYEKMQ (reference sequence). V lost 4 bases and J lost 12; bases outside the gene matches: 17. The CDR3 covers 17 residues. The CDR3 bases are TGTGCCAGCAGCTCCTCGACAGGGGCCAACTTAGGGGTCGTCCTGACTTTC. It encodes CASSSSTGANLGVVLTF.

The chain combines TRBV9 with TRBJ2-1; possibly TRBD1 for D (5 bases). Germline V CDR1 and CDR2: SGDLS, YYNGEE. This CDR3 contains 15 residues. The V end was cut by 4 bases, the J end by 7 bases, with 18 bases between. CDR3 sequence: CASSPAYGHSNEQFF. CDR3 in DNA: TGTGCCAGCAGCCCCGCTTACGGACACTCGAATGAGCAGTTCTTC.

This sequence joins TRBV13 and TRBJ2-2; the D gene is possibly TRBD1 (6 bases). Germline CDR1 is PRHDT and CDR2 is FYEKMQ (reference sequence). Trimming removed 3 bases at V and 4 bases at J, with 12 bases between. The CDR3 consists of 15 residues. The DNA of the CDR3 is TGTGCCAGCAGCTTGGTCAGGGGCGGCACCGGGGAGCTGTTTTTT. Amino acids: CASSLVRGGTGELFF. The variable domain in full, completed from reference TRBV13 and TRBJ2-2, reads AAGVIQSPRHLIKEKRETATLKCYPIPRHDTVYWYQQGPGQDPQFLISFYEKMQSDKGSIPDRFSAQQFSDYHSELNMSSLELGDSALYFCASSLVRGGTGELFFGEGSRLTVL.

The chain combines TRBV20-1 with TRBJ2-7, with D perhaps TRBD1 (6 bases). Trimming pared 3 bases from V and 5 bases from J, leaving 17 bases between. This CDR3 is built from 14 residues. Germline V gene sequence: CDR1 DFQATT, CDR2 SNEGSKA (reference sequence). CDR3 bases: TGCAGTGCTAGTCGGGGTCCACAGGGTAACGAGCAGTACTTC. This encodes CSASRGPQGNEQYF.

This clone came up once. V and J are TRBV19 and TRBJ2-1; D perhaps matches TRBD1 (6 bases). The CDR3 consists of 16 residues. V was clipped by 7 bases and J by 9 bases, with 25 bases between them. Germline V gives CDR1 LNHDA, CDR2 SQIVND (reference sequence). Here the CDR3 reads CASKGPSGPRGGEQFF. The DNA for the CDR3 is TGTGCCAGTAAAGGGCCCAGCGGCCCCAGGGGTGGTGAGCAGTTCTTC.

The chain is built from TRBV10-3 and TRBJ2-5; D gene unclear. The germline CDR1 and CDR2 sequences are ENHRY and SYGVKD. V shed 0 bases and J shed 7 bases, with 6 bases lying between them. The CDR3 has 12 residues. This CDR3 reads CAISESLVTQYF. CDR3 bases: TGTGCCATCAGTGAGTCGTTAGTGACCCAGTACTTC.

This clone was seen only a few times. The CDR3 is CASSLDLGQGSDTQYF. The CDR3 bases are TGTGCCAGCAGCTTAGACCTGGGACAGGGGTCAGATACGCAGTATTTT. This chain joins TRBV11-2 and TRBJ2-3; 10 bases align to TRBD1. Germline assignment: CDR1 SGHAT and CDR2 FQNNGV. Unmatched junction bases numbered 4, after V lost 0 bases and J lost 4 bases. The CDR3 spans 16 residues.

The chain recombines TRBV28 with TRBJ2-2; D ambiguous. The CDR3 sequence is 12 residues long. Germline loops: CDR1 MDHEN, CDR2 SYDVKM. The V and J ends lost 3 bases and 7 bases respectively, with 6 bases between them. CDR3 loop: CASSFLVGELFF. CDR3 nucleotides: TGTGCCAGCAGTTTCCTAGTCGGGGAGCTGTTTTTT.

The table lists this clone with a few counts. The chain is built from TRBV25-1 and TRBJ2-5; 10 bases agree with TRBD2. CDR1 MGHDK and CDR2 SYGVNS come from the germline V gene. The CDR3 has 16 amino acids. V was clipped by 6 bases and J by 4 bases; unmatched bases: 11. The CDR3 sequence is CASRGTSGRAVETQYF. DNA for the CDR3: TGTGCCAGCAGGGGGACAAGCGGGAGGGCCGTAGAGACCCAGTACTTC.

CDR3 DNA sequence: TGTGCCACCAGTGCCGGGAGGAACCGAAATCAGCCCCAGCATTTT. It is translated as CATSAGRNRNQPQHF. The rearrangement uses TRBV24-1 and TRBJ1-5; D is undetermined. V lost 5 bases, J lost 4 bases, and 14 bases lay in between. CDR1 and CDR2 from the germline V gene are KGHDR and SFDVKD. The CDR3 runs to 15 residues.

V is TRBV5-1 and J is TRBJ1-3, with TRBD1 matching 7 bases. The CDR3 has 17 amino acids. Looked up from germline, CDR1 is SGHRS and CDR2 is YFSETQ. The junction had 10 bases not matched to a gene; V was cut back by 0 bases and J by 4 bases. CDR3 amino acids: CASSLAGQGVRGNTIYF. CDR3 nucleotides: TGCGCCAGCAGCTTGGCGGGCCAGGGGGTGAGAGGAAACACCATATATTTT.

The chain uses TRBV7-2 and TRBJ1-3, with unresolved D. The CDR3 contains 16 residues. Trimming left V 0 bases short and J 0 bases short, with 9 bases between. Germline CDR1 SGHTA, CDR2 FQGNSA. Here the CDR3 DNA reads TGTGCCAGCAGCTTAGCGTCGCCCTACTCTGGAAACACCATATATTTT. It translates to CASSLASPYSGNTIYF.